Below are 9 T cell receptor beta chains sequenced from a single sample in a study of Ad26.COV2.S vaccination and SARS-CoV-2 variants. Treatment noted: about 20 received Ad26.COV2.S at low or high dose, single or two shots; about 5 received placebo; per-sample allocation not given. Sampling was performed 63 days after the first vaccine or placebo injection. TCRdb's table, derived via immunoSEQ multiplex PCR, lists solely in-frame clones and lacks some. The top ten clones hold roughly 3.1% of a sample with a few hundred thousand clones, roughly 84% of them seen once. The sample in question was peripheral blood, obtained in a trial of Ad26.COV2.S vaccine versus placebo. The receptor source for this set is a person between 18 and 60 years old who received the Ad26.COV2.S COVID-19 vaccine or a placebo.

This CDR3 reads CASSSQKGTQYF. In DNA form, the CDR3 reads TGTGCCAGCAGTTCCCAGAAGGGCACGCAGTATTTT. The chain recombines TRBV6-5 with TRBJ2-3; D is unclear. Per germline, CDR1 MNHEY and CDR2 SVGAGI. The CDR3 contains 12 residues. V was shortened by 4 bases and J by 9 bases, with 11 bases between the two germline ends.

The chain has TRBV10-3 and TRBJ1-5; unclear D gene. The CDR3 consists of 15 residues. Deletions cut 1 base from V and 6 bases from J, with 13 bases between. CDR1 ENHRY and CDR2 SYGVKD come from the germline V gene. The CDR3 DNA reads TGTGCCATCAGTGAGTGGGGTAGTATCAGTCAGCCCCAGCATTTT. It specifies CAISEWGSISQPQHF.

The chain recombines TRBV30 with TRBJ1-1, with 7 nucleotides matching TRBD1. The ends lost 5 bases at V and 6 bases at J; junction bases unmatched: 9. The CDR3 consists of 13 residues. Germline V gene data show CDR1 as GTSNPN and CDR2 as SVGIG (reference sequence). CDR3 nucleotides: TGTGCCTGGTCTCCGACAGGGAGGGCTGAAGCTTTCTTT. Its protein is CAWSPTGRAEAFF. Full variable domain (rest looked up from reference TRBV30 and TRBJ1-1): SQTIHQWPATLVQPVGSPLSLECTVEGTSNPNLYWYRQAAGRGLQLLFYSVGIGQISSEVPQNLSASRPQDRQFILSSKKLLLSDSGFYLCAWSPTGRAEAFFGQGTRLTVV.

The chain links TRBV13 to TRBJ2-1, with 9 bases lining up with TRBD1. The germline CDR1 and CDR2 sequences are PRHDT and FYEKMQ (reference sequence). The trim removed 3 bases at V and 4 bases at J, leaving 1 base unmatched. The CDR3 consists of 14 residues. CDR3 DNA sequence: TGTGCCAGCAGCTTCGACAGGGGGTACAATGAGCAGTTCTTC. This codes for CASSFDRGYNEQFF. Using reference TRBV13 and TRBJ2-1 for the parts outside the CDR3, the full variable domain is AAGVIQSPRHLIKEKRETATLKCYPIPRHDTVYWYQQGPGQDPQFLISFYEKMQSDKGSIPDRFSAQQFSDYHSELNMSSLELGDSALYFCASSFDRGYNEQFFGPGTRLTVL.

J is TRBJ1-2 and V is TRBV4-1; TRBD1 is a possible D gene (5 bases). Trimming removed 5 bases at V and 5 bases at J, with 15 bases between. Germline V gene lookup returns CDR1 MGHRA and CDR2 YSYEKL. This CDR3 contains 14 residues. In DNA form, the CDR3 reads TGCGCCAGCAGCGAAGCGCAGGGAACGTATGGCTACACCTTC. Protein sequence: CASSEAQGTYGYTF.

The chain couples TRBV2 to TRBJ1-1; the D is unclear. Germline V CDR1 and CDR2: SNHLY, FYNNEI. The CDR3 totals 12 residues. Trimming took 8 bases from V and 11 from J, leaving 18 bases between them. CDR3 nucleotides: TGTGCCAGCTTGTTGGCAGTCCTTAGTGCTTTCTTT. Residues: CASLLAVLSAFF.

The chain has TRBV5-1 and TRBJ2-2; D is possibly TRBD1 (5 bases). The CDR3 is made up of 16 amino acids. CDR1 is SGHRS, CDR2 YFSETQ, per germline. Trimming took 1 base from V and 4 from J, leaving 14 bases between them. CDR3 sequence reads: CASSLRSGRGTGELFF. Written as DNA, the CDR3 is TGCGCCAGCAGCTTGCGGTCAGGGCGAGGCACCGGGGAGCTGTTTTTT.

The V and J genes are TRBV3-1 (or the pseudogene TRBV3-2) and TRBJ1-5, with D unclear. Trimming left V 4 bases short and J 6 bases short, with 16 bases between. This CDR3 is built from 15 residues. Germline V CDR1 and CDR2: LGHDT, YNNKEL (reference sequence). The CDR3 nucleotides are TGTGCCAGCAGCCTAACCCCAGGCGCGGGTCAGCCCCAGCATTTT. It encodes CASSLTPGAGQPQHF.

The V call is TRBV10-3, the J call TRBJ2-1; D ambiguous. CDR3 size: 12 residues. CDR1 is ENHRY, CDR2 SYGVKD, per germline. V was shortened by 4 bases and J by 2 bases, with 3 bases between the two germline ends. CDR3 region: CAISGTYNEQFF. For the CDR3, the DNA is TGTGCCATCAGTGGCACCTACAATGAGCAGTTCTTC.